This paragraph reports one T cell receptor (beta chain). Its antigen is as yet unknown. The entry originates in a study of T cell repertoires in cytomegalovirus infection. Study details: Both a matching HLA type and CMV infection were indicated by public TCR beta signatures.

Study findings and constraints: CMV-specific HLA-C-restricted TCR beta clonotypes dominated the ex vivo response. Summed frequency of shared TCR beta families picked out CMV carriers who also had the relevant HLA.

The germline V gene has CDR1 DFQATT and CDR2 SNEGSKA (reference sequence). V was clipped by 0 bases and J by 2 bases, with 13 bases between them. This CDR3 contains 15 residues. TCRdb reanalysed the reads using MiXCR and keeps one entry per CDR3 protein. The table shows roughly 250,000 distinct CDR3 sequences, with about 20% occurring only once. Input material: CD8+ T cells from PBMCs. This chain joins TRBV20-1 and TRBJ1-1; D ambiguous. The source is a human donor in good health (CMV status not recorded). Some clones in this sample may be carry-over from other donors' samples. CDR3: CSARDWGGYNTEAFF. CDR3 bases: TGCAGTGCTAGAGATTGGGGTGGTTACAACACTGAAGCTTTCTTT.